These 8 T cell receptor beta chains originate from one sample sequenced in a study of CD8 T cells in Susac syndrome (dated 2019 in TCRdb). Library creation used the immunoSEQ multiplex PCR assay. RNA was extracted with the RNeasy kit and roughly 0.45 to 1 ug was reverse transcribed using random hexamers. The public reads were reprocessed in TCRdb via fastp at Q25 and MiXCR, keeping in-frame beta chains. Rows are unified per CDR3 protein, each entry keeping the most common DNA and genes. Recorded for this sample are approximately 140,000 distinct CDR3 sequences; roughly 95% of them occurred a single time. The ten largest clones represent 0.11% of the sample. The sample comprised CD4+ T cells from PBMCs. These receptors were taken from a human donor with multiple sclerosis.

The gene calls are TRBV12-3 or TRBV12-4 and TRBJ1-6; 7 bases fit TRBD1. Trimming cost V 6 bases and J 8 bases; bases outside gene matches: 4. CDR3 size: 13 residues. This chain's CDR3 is CASSNRGDSPLHF. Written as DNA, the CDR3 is TGTGCCAGCAGCAACAGGGGAGATTCACCCCTCCACTTT.

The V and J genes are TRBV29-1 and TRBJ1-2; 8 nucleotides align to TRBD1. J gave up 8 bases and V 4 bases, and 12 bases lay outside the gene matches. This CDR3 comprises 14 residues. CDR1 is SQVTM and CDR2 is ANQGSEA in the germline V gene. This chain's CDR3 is CSVATDRGAGGYTF. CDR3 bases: TGCAGCGTTGCCACTGACAGGGGCGCAGGGGGCTACACCTTC.

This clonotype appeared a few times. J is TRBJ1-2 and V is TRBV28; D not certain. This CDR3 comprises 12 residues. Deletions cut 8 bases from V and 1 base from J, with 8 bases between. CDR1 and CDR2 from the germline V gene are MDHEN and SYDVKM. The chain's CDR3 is CASRTNNYGYTF. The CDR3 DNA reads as TGTGCCAGCCGAACGAATAACTATGGCTACACCTTC.

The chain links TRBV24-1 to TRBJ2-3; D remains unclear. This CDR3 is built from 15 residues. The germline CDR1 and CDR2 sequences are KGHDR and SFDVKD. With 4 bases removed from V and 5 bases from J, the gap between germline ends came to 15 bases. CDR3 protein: CATSDRSMGVDTQYF. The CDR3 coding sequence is TGTGCCACCAGTGACCGCTCCATGGGTGTAGATACGCAGTATTTT.

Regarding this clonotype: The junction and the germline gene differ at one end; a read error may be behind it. CDR3 nucleotide sequence: TGTGCTAGCAGCTCAGCAATCGGACTAGGGTACGAGCAGTACTTC. Translation: CASSSAIGLGYEQYF. The chain links TRBV7-7 to TRBJ2-7; TRBD2 aligns across 7 bases. Per the germline V gene, CDR1 is SSHAT and CDR2 is FNYEAQ (reference sequence). This CDR3 region has 15 residues.

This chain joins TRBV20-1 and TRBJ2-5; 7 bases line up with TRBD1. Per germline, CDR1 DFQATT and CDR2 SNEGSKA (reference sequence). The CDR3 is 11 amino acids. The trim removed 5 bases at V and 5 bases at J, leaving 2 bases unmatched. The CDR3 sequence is CSAQQGETQYF. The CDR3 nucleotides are TGCAGTGCTCAACAGGGGGAGACCCAGTACTTC.

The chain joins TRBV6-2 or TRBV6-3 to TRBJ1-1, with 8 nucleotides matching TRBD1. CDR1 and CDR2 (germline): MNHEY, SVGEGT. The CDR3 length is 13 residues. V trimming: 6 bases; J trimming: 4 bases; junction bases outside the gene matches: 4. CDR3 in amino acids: CASRRTGTTEAFF. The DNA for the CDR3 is TGTGCCAGCAGGCGGACAGGGACCACTGAAGCTTTCTTT.

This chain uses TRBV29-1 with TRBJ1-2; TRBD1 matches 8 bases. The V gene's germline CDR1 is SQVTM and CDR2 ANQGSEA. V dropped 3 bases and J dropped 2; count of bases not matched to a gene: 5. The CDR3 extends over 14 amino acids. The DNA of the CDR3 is TGCAGCGTTGATTCGGACAGGGTAAACTATGGCTACACCTTC. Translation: CSVDSDRVNYGYTF.